In its sample, the clone carrying this TCR beta chain was seen a few times. The sample belongs to a study of T cells after yellow fever vaccination. The CDR3 spans 14 residues. Germline assignment: CDR1 LGHNA and CDR2 YNFKEQ. V lost 4 bases and J lost 4, with 13 bases in between. TCRdb called the 5' RACE reads again in MiXCR, with one record for every CDR3 protein. The sample records a few hundred thousand distinct CDR3 sequences, around 19% being singletons. The TCR was taken from a man aged 18 to 30 who received the YFV17D yellow fever vaccine. The J gene is TRBJ1-2, the V gene TRBV4-2, with D uncertain. The input for sequencing was PBMCs, taken before the yellow fever booster vaccination. The CDR3 DNA is TGTGCCAGCAGCCCGTCGTGGCATAGCTATGGCTACACCTTC. Translating it yields CASSPSWHSYGYTF.